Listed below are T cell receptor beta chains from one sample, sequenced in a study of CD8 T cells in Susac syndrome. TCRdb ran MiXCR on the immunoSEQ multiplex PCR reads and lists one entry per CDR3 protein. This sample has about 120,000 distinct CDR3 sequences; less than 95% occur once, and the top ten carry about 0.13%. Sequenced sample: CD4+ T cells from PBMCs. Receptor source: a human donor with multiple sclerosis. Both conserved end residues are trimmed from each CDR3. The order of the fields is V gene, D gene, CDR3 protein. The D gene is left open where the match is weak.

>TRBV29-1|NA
SVDGPTEAF
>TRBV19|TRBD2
ASTPGGGRDEQF
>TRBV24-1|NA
ATRGVSTDTQY
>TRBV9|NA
ASSVDGSPYQPQH
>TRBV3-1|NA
ASSPPPTGELF
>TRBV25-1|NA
ASSDFGKNTEAF
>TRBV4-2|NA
ASSQDVAGAYYGYT
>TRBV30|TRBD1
AWATGDLANYGYT
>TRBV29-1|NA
SVERAKFYGYT
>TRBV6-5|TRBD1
ASIPGQGIGNEQF
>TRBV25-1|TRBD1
ASSERGQGAKETQY
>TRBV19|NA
ASSEVPRETQY
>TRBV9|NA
ASSVAYGYT
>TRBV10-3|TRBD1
AISKDRGGSPLH
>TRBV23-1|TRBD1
ASSHTDRGGTDTQY
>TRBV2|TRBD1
ASSRDRLNYGYT
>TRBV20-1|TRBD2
SAPGLAGGRVEQY
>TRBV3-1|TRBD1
ASSSWDRVRTDTQY
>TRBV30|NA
AWSPVGGLTNYGYT
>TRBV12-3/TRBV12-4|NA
ASSLGNRGGERLF
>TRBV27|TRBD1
ASSPGQNPNYEQY
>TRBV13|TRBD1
ASSFRDRGNEQY
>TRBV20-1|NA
SASNSMNTEAF
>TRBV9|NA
ASSVGPTNQPQH
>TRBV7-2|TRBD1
ASTLGPGQYSYEQY
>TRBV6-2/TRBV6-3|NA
ASSYGAPGDTQY
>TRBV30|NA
AWSVAGPTEAF
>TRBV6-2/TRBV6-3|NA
ASSYSGPQETQY
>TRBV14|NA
ASSQTGSGDEQY
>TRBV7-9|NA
ASSQEQGWGTDTQY
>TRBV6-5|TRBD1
ASSYRGTGVTEAF
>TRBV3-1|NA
ASSPRANYGYT
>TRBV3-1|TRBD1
ASSRGTGDGYT
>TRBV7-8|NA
ASSPQGFATEAF
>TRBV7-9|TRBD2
ASSLRLAVYKQY
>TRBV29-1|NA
SVTRVTGYGYT
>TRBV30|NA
AWRENYGYT
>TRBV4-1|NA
ASSQDHGVGEPLH
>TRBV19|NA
ASSTSRQSMNTEAF